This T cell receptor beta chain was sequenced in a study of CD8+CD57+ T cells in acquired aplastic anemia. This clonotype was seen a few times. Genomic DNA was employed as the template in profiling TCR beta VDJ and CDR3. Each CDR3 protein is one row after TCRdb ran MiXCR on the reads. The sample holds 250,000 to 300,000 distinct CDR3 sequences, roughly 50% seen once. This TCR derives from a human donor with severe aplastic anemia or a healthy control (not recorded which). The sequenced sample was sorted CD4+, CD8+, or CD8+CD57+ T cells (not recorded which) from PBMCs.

CDR3 nucleotides: TGTGCCAGCAGCAGGGACCTCCTGGGGGAAAAACTGTTTTTT. It is translated as CASSRDLLGEKLFF. The chain uses TRBV7-9 and TRBJ1-4, with D possibly TRBD1 on 5 matching bases. The CDR3 extends over 14 amino acids. The germline V gene has CDR1 SEHNR and CDR2 FQNEAQ (reference sequence). Deletions cut 5 bases from V and 8 bases from J, with 15 bases between.